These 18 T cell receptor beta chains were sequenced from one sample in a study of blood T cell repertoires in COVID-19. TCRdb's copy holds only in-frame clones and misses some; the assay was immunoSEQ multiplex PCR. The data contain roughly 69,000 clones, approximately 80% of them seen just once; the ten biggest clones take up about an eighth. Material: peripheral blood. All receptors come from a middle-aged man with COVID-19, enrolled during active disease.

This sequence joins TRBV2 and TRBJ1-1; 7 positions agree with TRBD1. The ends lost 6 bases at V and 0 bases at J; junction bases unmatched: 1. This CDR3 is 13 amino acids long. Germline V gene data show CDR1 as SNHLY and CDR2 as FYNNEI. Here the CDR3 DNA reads TGTGCCAGCAGCGGACAGGTGAACACTGAAGCTTTCTTT. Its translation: CASSGQVNTEAFF.

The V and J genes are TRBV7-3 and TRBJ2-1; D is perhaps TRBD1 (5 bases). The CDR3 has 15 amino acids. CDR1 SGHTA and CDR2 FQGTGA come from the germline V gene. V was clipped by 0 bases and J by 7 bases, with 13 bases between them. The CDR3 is CASSLTARGTNEQFF. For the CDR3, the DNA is TGTGCCAGCAGCTTAACCGCTAGGGGCACGAATGAGCAGTTCTTC.

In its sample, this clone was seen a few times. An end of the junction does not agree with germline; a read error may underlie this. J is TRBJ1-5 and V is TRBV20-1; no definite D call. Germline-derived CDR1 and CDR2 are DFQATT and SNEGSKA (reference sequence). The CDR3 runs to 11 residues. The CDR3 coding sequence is TGCAGTGCTAGAGTGGCCTTCCCTGGCGGTTTT. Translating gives CSARVAFPGGF.

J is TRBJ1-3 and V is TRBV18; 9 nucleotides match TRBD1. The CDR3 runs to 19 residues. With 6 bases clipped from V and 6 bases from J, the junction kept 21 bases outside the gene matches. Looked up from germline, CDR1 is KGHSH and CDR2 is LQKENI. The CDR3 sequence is CASSPGSTGTGTSANTIYF. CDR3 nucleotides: TGTGCCAGCTCCCCCGGATCCACCGGGACAGGGACTTCGGCAAACACCATATATTTT.

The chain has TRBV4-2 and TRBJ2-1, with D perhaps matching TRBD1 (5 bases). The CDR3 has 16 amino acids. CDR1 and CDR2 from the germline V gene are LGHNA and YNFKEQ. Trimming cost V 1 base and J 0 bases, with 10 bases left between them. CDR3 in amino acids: CASSQATTVSYNEQFF. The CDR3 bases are TGTGCCAGCAGCCAAGCCACGACAGTCTCCTACAATGAGCAGTTCTTC.

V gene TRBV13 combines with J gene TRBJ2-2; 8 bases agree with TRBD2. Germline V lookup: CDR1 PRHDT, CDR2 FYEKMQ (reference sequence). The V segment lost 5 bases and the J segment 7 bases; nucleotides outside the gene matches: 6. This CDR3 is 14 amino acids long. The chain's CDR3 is CASSVRGDGGELFF. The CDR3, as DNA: TGTGCCAGCAGCGTGCGGGGGGACGGCGGGGAGCTGTTTTTT.

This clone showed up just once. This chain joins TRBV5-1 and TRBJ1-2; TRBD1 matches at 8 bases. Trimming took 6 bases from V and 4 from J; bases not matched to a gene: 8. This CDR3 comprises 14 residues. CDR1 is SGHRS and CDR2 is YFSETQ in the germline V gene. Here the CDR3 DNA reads TGCGCCAGCACCATTGACAGGGGTGGCTATGGCTACACCTTC. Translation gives CASTIDRGGYGYTF.

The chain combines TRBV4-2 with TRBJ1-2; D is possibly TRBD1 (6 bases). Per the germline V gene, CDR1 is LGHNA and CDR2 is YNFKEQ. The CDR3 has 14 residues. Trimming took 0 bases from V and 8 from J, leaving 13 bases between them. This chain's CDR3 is CASSQDTGGWGYTF. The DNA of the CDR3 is TGTGCCAGCAGCCAAGATACGGGGGGCTGGGGCTACACCTTC.

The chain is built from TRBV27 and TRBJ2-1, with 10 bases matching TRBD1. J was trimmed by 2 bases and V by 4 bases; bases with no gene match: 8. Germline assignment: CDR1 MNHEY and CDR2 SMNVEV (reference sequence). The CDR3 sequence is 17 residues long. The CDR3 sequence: CASSSSRDRGTYNEQFF. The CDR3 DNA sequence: TGTGCCAGCAGTTCATCCCGGGACAGGGGTACCTACAATGAGCAGTTCTTC.

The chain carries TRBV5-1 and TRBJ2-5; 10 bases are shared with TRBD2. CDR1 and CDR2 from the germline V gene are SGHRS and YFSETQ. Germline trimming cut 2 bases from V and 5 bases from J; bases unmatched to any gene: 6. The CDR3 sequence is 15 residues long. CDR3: CASSFSGGTGETQYF. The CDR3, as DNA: TGCGCCAGCAGCTTTAGCGGGGGGACCGGTGAGACCCAGTACTTC.

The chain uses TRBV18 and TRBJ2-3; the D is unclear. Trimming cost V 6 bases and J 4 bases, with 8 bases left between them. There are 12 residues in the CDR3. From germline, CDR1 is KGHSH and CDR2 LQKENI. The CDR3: CASSRRADTQYF. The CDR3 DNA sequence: TGTGCCAGCTCCCGACGGGCAGATACGCAGTATTTT.

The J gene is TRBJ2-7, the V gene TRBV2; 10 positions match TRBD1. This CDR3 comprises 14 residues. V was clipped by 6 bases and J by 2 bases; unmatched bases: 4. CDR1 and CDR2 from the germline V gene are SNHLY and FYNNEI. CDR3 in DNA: TGTGCCAGCAGAGTGACAGGGGGCGCCTACGAGCAGTACTTC. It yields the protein CASRVTGGAYEQYF.

The chain's CDR3 is CASSPRTSIYEQFF. The DNA for the CDR3 is TGTGCCAGCAGCCCTCGGACTAGCATCTATGAGCAGTTCTTC. The V gene is TRBV7-2, the J gene TRBJ2-1; 8 positions agree with TRBD2. Per the germline V gene, CDR1 is SGHTA and CDR2 is FQGNSA. The CDR3 spans 14 residues. Trimming at V came to 5 bases and at J to 8 bases, leaving 8 bases not matched to a gene.

In DNA, the CDR3 is TGTGCCAGCAGTCCGACTAGGGAGCGGGGGCCCTCCTACGAGCAGTACTTC. This codes for CASSPTRERGPSYEQYF. This chain uses TRBV6-7 with TRBJ2-7; 8 nucleotides align to TRBD2. TRBV6-7 qualifies as an ORF whose function is uncertain. The V segment lost 5 bases and the J segment 0 bases; nucleotides outside the gene matches: 12. The CDR3 spans 17 residues.

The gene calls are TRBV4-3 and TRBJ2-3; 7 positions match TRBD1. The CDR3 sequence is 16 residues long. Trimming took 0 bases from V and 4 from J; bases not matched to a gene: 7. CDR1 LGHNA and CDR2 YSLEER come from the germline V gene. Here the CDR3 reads CASSQETGSIADTQYF. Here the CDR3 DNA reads TGCGCCAGCAGCCAAGAGACAGGGAGCATCGCAGATACGCAGTATTTT.

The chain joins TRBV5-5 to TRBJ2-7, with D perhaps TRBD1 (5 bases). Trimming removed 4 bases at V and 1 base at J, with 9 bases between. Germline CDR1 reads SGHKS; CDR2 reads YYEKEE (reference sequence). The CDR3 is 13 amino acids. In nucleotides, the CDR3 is TGTGCCAGCAGCCTTGACAGATCCTACGAGCAGTACTTC. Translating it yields CASSLDRSYEQYF.

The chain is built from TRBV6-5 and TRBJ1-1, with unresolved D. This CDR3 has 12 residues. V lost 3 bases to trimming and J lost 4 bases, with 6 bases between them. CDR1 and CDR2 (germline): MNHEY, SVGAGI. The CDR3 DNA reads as TGTGCCAGCAGTTATCTAGGCACTGAAGCTTTCTTT. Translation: CASSYLGTEAFF.

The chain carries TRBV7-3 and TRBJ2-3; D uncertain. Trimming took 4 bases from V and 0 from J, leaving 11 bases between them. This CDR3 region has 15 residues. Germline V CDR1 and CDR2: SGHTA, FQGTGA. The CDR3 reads CASSSSPRSTDTQYF. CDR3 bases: TGTGCCAGCAGCTCAAGCCCAAGAAGCACAGATACGCAGTATTTT. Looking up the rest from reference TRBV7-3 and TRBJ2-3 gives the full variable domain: GAGVSQTPSNKVTEKGKYVELRCDPISGHTALYWYRQSLGQGPEFLIYFQGTGAADDSGLPNDRFFAVRPEGSVSTLKIQRTERGDSAVYLCASSSSPRSTDTQYFGPGTRLTVL.